These 3 T cell receptor beta chains were all obtained from the same sample, sequenced in a study of vaccination and CD4 T cells after COVID-19. Their cognate antigens are unknown. Treatment reported: approximately nine-day PBMC culture with coronavirus spike peptide pools or control peptides (ViraFEST assay). An Oncomine TCR Beta short-read assay was used to sequence the DNA from cultured CD4+ T cells. Using its own MiXCR run on the PCR reads, TCRdb lists one record per CDR3 protein. This sample carries more than 20,000 distinct CDR3 sequences, around 60% of them seen once, and the ten largest clones take 13%. The material sequenced was CD4+ T cells from blood, cultured in vitro, taken after SARS-CoV-2 vaccination. The source of these receptors is a human donor who received a COVID-19 vaccine.

The chain carries TRBV6-1 and TRBJ1-1, with D perhaps matching TRBD1 (5 bases). Per the germline V gene, CDR1 is MNHNS and CDR2 is SASEGT. The CDR3 sequence is 14 residues long. Trimming removed 6 bases from V and 1 base from J, with 12 bases in between. This chain's CDR3 is CASREGFENTEAFF. The CDR3 DNA is TGTGCCAGCAGAGAGGGGTTTGAGAACACTGAAGCTTTCTTT.

In DNA, the CDR3 is TGTGCCAGCAGTGACTCGTCCCTAGTGGGGGGCCACGCAATTTATAGCAATCAGCCCCAGCATTTT. The encoded protein is CASSDSSLVGGHAIYSNQPQHF. This chain connects TRBV6-4 to TRBJ1-5; D possibly corresponds to TRBD1 (6 bases). This CDR3 has 22 amino acids. Germline V gene data show CDR1 as MRHNA and CDR2 as SNTAGT. The germline V and J ends were trimmed by 0 bases and 0 bases, with 27 bases remaining between them.

The chain joins TRBV2 to TRBJ2-2, with D unresolved. Trimming pared 8 bases from V and 4 bases from J, leaving 8 bases between. The CDR3 sequence is 12 residues long. In germline, CDR1 is SNHLY, CDR2 FYNNEI. CDR3 coding DNA: TGTGCCAGCGCGCCAAGCACCGGGGAGCTGTTTTTT. This codes for CASAPSTGELFF.